A single sample gave rise to the 24 T cell receptor beta chains below, sequenced in a study of T cell clonality in common variable immunodeficiency. Study results and caveats: Reportedly, TCR beta sequences from common variable immunodeficiency showed fewer deletions and N-nucleotide insertions.

The antigens of these receptors remain unknown. Clones were read by immunoSEQ multiplex PCR, and TCRdb kept only the in-frame ones, dropping some. Captured here are around 40,000 clones, none seen once; the top ten comprise about 6.3%. The sample comprised peripheral blood mononuclear cells. These receptors were obtained from a human donor with common variable immunodeficiency.

Many counts were recorded for this clone. The DNA ends 3 residues before the CDR3 does, and the rest of the CDR3 is filled in from the germline J gene. V usage is TRBV5-1 and J usage is TRBJ2-2; 10 nucleotides align to TRBD2. Germline values: CDR1 SGHRS, CDR2 YFSETQ. V lost 1 base to trimming and J lost 0 bases; unmatched junction nucleotides: 0. The CDR3 runs to 16 residues. The CDR3 is CASSLLAGANTGELFF. The part of the CDR3 DNA that was read is TGCGCCAGCAGCTTGCTAGCGGGGGCGAACACCGGGGAG.

In its sample, this clone was seen many times. The CDR3 is cut off 3 residues early in the read; its end comes from the germline J gene. The chain links TRBV5-5 to TRBJ2-1, with TRBD1 matching 9 bases. The CDR3 spans 15 residues. Germline CDR1 and CDR2: SGHKS and YYEKEE (reference sequence). V shed 7 bases, J shed 2 bases, and the junction held 7 bases outside the gene matches. The CDR3 spells CASYRTGDAYNEQFF. CDR3 bases read: TGTGCCAGCTATCGGACAGGGGACGCCTACAATGAG.

This clone appeared many times. Read coverage stops 3 residues before the CDR3 terminus; the germline J gene supplies the remainder. V and J are TRBV30 and TRBJ2-6; D gene uncertain. The CDR3 has 15 residues. With 0 bases removed from V and 4 bases from J, the gap between germline ends came to 10 bases. In germline, CDR1 is GTSNPN, CDR2 SVGIG (reference sequence). The sequenced CDR3 bases are TGTGCCTGGAGTGTACCACAGACCGGGGCCAACGTC. This codes for CAWSVPQTGANV. The complete CDR3 sequence is CAWSVPQTGANVLTF.

Worth noting for this clone: The read gets to within 3 residues of the CDR3 end, and the germline J gene fills in the rest. The chain joins TRBV30 to TRBJ1-6; D remains unclear. Germline assignment: CDR1 GTSNPN and CDR2 SVGIG (reference sequence). There are 21 residues in the CDR3. Trimming took 3 bases from V and 0 from J, leaving 27 bases between them. The sequenced part of the CDR3 DNA is TGTGCCTGGAGCCAACTAGGAAACCTCGGCGGATGGAGCTCCTATAATTCACCC. As protein: CAWSQLGNLGGWSSYNSP. The full CDR3 reads CAWSQLGNLGGWSSYNSPLHF. The whole variable domain, remainder taken from reference TRBV30 and TRBJ1-6, is SQTIHQWPATLVQPVGSPLSLECTVEGTSNPNLYWYRQAAGRGLQLLFYSVGIGQISSEVPQNLSASRPQDRQFILSSKKLLLSDSGFYLCAWSQLGNLGGWSSYNSPLHFGNGTRLTVT.

The sample holds many counts of this clone. The observed sequence ends 3 residues before the CDR3 terminus, with the missing tail filled in from the germline J gene. The gene calls are TRBV20-1 and TRBJ2-3, with D perhaps matching TRBD2 (5 bases). V gave up 5 bases and J gave up 0 bases, with 12 bases separating them. Germline V gives CDR1 DFQATT, CDR2 SNEGSKA (reference sequence). The CDR3 runs to 14 residues. The sequenced part of the CDR3 DNA is TGCAGTGCTTATGAGGGCGGGAGCACAGATACG. Translated: CSAYEGGSTDT. The whole CDR3 region reads CSAYEGGSTDTQYF.

This clone was counted between two and nine times. The read is 3 residues too short to cover the CDR3 end, so that end is filled in from the germline J gene. The rearrangement links TRBV19 to TRBJ1-4; TRBD1 aligns across 10 bases. V was pared by 8 bases and J by 9 bases, with 9 bases of the junction left unmatched. The CDR3 totals 14 residues. Germline assignment: CDR1 LNHDA and CDR2 SQIVND (reference sequence). The chain's CDR3 is CASGDRGGSQKLFF. Incomplete CDR3 DNA: TGTGCCAGTGGGGACAGGGGAGGTTCCCAAAAA.

This clone has a handful of counts. Here the CDR3 reads CASSDVLAGGYEQYF. Incomplete CDR3 DNA: TGTGCCAGCAGTGATGTCCTAGCGGGAGGATACGAG. V and J are TRBV2 and TRBJ2-7, with 11 bases aligning to TRBD2. The CDR3 is cut off 3 residues early in the read; its end comes from the germline J gene. The V gene end was trimmed by 3 bases and the J gene end by 4 bases; junction bases not matched to a gene: 5. The germline CDR1 and CDR2 sequences are SNHLY and FYNNEI. The CDR3 consists of 15 residues.

This clone was observed a few times. The read gets to within 3 residues of the CDR3 end, and the germline J gene fills in the rest. V and J are TRBV5-8 and TRBJ2-5; TRBD1 is a possible D gene (5 bases). CDR1 is SGHTS, CDR2 YDEGEE, per germline. This CDR3 has 11 residues. V lost 4 bases and J lost 5, with 6 bases in between. The sequenced CDR3 bases are TGTGCCAGCAGCCACAGGGAGACC. This encodes CASSHRET. The full CDR3 protein reads CASSHRETQYF.

In its sample, this clone was seen many times. The read halts 3 residues ahead of the CDR3 end, with the missing end drawn from the germline J gene. This chain links TRBV18 with TRBJ2-7; 7 positions agree with TRBD2. V shed 2 bases, J shed 6 bases, and the junction held 19 bases outside the gene matches. Germline V gene sequence: CDR1 KGHSH, CDR2 LQKENI. This CDR3 is built from 18 residues. CDR3 region: CASSPKPGRAGKNGEQYF. Incomplete CDR3 DNA: TGTGCCAGCTCACCAAAGCCAGGGAGGGCAGGGAAGAACGGCGAG.

In this sample, this clone turned up a few times. Coverage ceases 3 residues before the CDR3 finishes, and the germline J gene fills in the end. The chain combines TRBV19 with TRBJ1-6; D is perhaps TRBD1 (6 bases). The CDR3 is made up of 14 amino acids. Germline V gene data show CDR1 as LNHDA and CDR2 as SQIVND (reference sequence). The V and J ends lost 5 bases and 7 bases respectively, with 12 bases between them. The CDR3 loop reads CASSEQGYNSPLHF. Incomplete CDR3 DNA: TGTGCCAGTAGTGAACAGGGCTACAATTCACCC.

This clone has at least ten counts. The sequenced fragment ends 3 residues before the CDR3 boundary, so the rest is inferred from the germline J gene. The V call is TRBV6-1, the J call TRBJ1-3, with D perhaps TRBD1 (5 bases). The V and J ends lost 0 bases and 0 bases respectively, with 9 bases between them. This CDR3 is built from 16 residues. CDR1 and CDR2 from the germline V gene are MNHNS and SASEGT. CDR3 DNA, as far as it was read: TGTGCCAGCAGTGAAGCGATACAGGTCTCTGGAAACACC. Translating gives CASSEAIQVSGNT. The full CDR3 protein reads CASSEAIQVSGNTIYF.

This clone was seen repeatedly, ten times or more. Read data end 3 residues before the CDR3 end; the end is taken from the germline J gene. The V and J genes are TRBV5-6 and TRBJ1-1; a possible D gene is TRBD1 (5 bases). CDR3 length: 13 amino acids. Trimming took off 4 bases at V and 6 bases at J, with 13 bases between the two ends. The germline gives CDR1 SGHDT, CDR2 YYEEEE. Partial CDR3 DNA: TGTGCCAGCAGCGCGGGGACGGACCCTGAA. This sequence encodes CASSAGTDPE. The whole CDR3 sequence reads CASSAGTDPEAFF.

On this clone itself: The CDR3 is cut off 3 residues early in the read; its end comes from the germline J gene. This chain connects TRBV5-1 to TRBJ2-1; TRBD2 agrees at 13 bases. V trimming: 0 bases; J trimming: 7 bases; junction bases outside the gene matches: 10. Germline CDR1 is SGHRS and CDR2 is YFSETQ. This CDR3 region has 18 residues. The chain's CDR3 is CASSLVVLAGGFANEQFF. The CDR3 bases that were read are TGCGCCAGCAGCTTGGTGGTACTAGCGGGAGGGTTCGCGAATGAG.

This clone showed up many times. The read falls 3 residues short of the CDR3 end, and the missing part is taken from the germline J gene. The chain combines TRBV2 with TRBJ2-5; tentative D call: TRBD1 (5 bases). V lost 7 bases and J lost 5, with 11 bases in between. The CDR3 spans 12 residues. CDR1 SNHLY and CDR2 FYNNEI come from the germline V gene. The DNA read from the CDR3 is TGTGCCAGCATGGGGCTTGGGGAGACC. Its translation: CASMGLGET. The whole CDR3 region reads CASMGLGETQYF.

Worth noting for this clone: The CDR3 end falls 3 residues outside the read, so it is completed with the germline J gene. The chain is built from TRBV7-9 and TRBJ2-7; 7 bases are a match to TRBD1. This CDR3 is built from 13 residues. V shed 5 bases and J 4 bases; nucleotides not matched to a gene: 5. CDR1 is SEHNR and CDR2 is FQNEAQ in the germline V gene (reference sequence). The DNA read from the CDR3 is TGTGCCAGCAGCCACCGGGACAGATACGAG. Protein: CASSHRDRYE. The whole CDR3 protein is CASSHRDRYEQYF.

This clone has a count of ten or more. The read finishes 3 residues shy of the CDR3 end, and the germline J gene is used to complete it. The chain joins TRBV29-1 to TRBJ1-1, with 7 bases matching TRBD1. Looked up from germline, CDR1 is SQVTM and CDR2 is ANQGSEA. The CDR3 totals 15 residues. Unmatched junction bases numbered 17, after V lost 8 bases and J lost 5 bases. CDR3 DNA (partial): TGCAGCACCCATGGGGAGGAGGGGGCGCGTACTGAA. Amino acid sequence: CSTHGEEGARTE. The complete CDR3 reads CSTHGEEGARTEAFF.

As to this clone: The CDR3 end falls 3 residues outside the read, so it is completed with the germline J gene. This chain joins TRBV13 and TRBJ1-1; D not resolved. CDR3 size: 12 residues. V lost 10 bases and J lost 1, with 10 bases in between. The germline V gene has CDR1 PRHDT and CDR2 FYEKMQ (reference sequence). CDR3: CATLQSNTEAFF. Incomplete CDR3 DNA: TGTGCCACCCTCCAGTCGAACACTGAA. The whole variable domain, filled in from reference TRBV13 and TRBJ1-1, reads AAGVIQSPRHLIKEKRETATLKCYPIPRHDTVYWYQQGPGQDPQFLISFYEKMQSDKGSIPDRFSAQQFSDYHSELNMSSLELGDSALYFCATLQSNTEAFFGQGTRLTVV.

The table lists this clone with many counts. The read ends 3 residues shy of where the CDR3 ends; the end is completed using the germline J gene. This rearrangement joins TRBV10-3 to TRBJ2-1, with TRBD2 matching over 10 bases. Trimming cost V 8 bases and J 0 bases; bases outside gene matches: 19. This CDR3 has 20 amino acids. From germline, CDR1 is ENHRY and CDR2 SYGVKD. This CDR3 is CAIQQWSASGGRSSYNEQFF. The sequenced CDR3 bases are TGTGCCATCCAACAGTGGTCGGCTAGCGGGGGCCGTAGCTCCTACAATGAG.

A remark on this clone: The read ends 3 residues before the CDR3 terminus; that terminus is restored from the germline J gene. V usage is TRBV19 and J usage is TRBJ1-3; D remains unclear. With 3 bases removed from V and 0 bases from J, the gap between germline ends came to 12 bases. From germline, CDR1 is LNHDA and CDR2 SQIVND (reference sequence). The CDR3 covers 16 residues. The sequenced part of the CDR3 DNA is TGTGCCAGTAGTATGTTGGGCGTTAGCTCTGGAAACACC. Translation gives CASSMLGVSSGNT. The full CDR3 is CASSMLGVSSGNTIYF.

A word on this clone: The read stops 3 residues short of the end of the CDR3; the missing end is completed from the germline J gene. The chain couples TRBV18 to TRBJ1-2; D is unresolved. The CDR3 is 14 amino acids. V was cut by 6 bases and J by 1 base, with 12 bases left in between. Germline assignment: CDR1 KGHSH and CDR2 LQKENI. Partial CDR3 DNA: TGTGCCAGCTCTTCCATGGGCCTTAACTATGGC. Translated: CASSSMGLNYG. The whole CDR3 sequence reads CASSSMGLNYGYTF.

A remark on this clone: Read coverage stops 3 residues before the CDR3 terminus; the germline J gene supplies the remainder. The gene calls are TRBV18 and TRBJ1-3; 7 bases align to TRBD1. This CDR3 is 18 amino acids long. The germline gives CDR1 KGHSH, CDR2 LQKENI. V lost 2 bases and J lost 0; bases outside the gene matches: 10. This CDR3 is CASSPYTGGGGSGNTIYF. The sequenced part of the CDR3 DNA is TGTGCCAGCTCACCATATACCGGAGGGGGCGGCTCTGGAAACACC.

This clone was seen a handful of times. The observed sequence ends 3 residues before the CDR3 terminus, with the missing tail filled in from the germline J gene. The chain carries TRBV19 and TRBJ1-1; D may be TRBD1 (6 bases). Germline V gene lookup returns CDR1 LNHDA and CDR2 SQIVND (reference sequence). This CDR3 is built from 14 residues. Deletions cut 7 bases from V and 4 bases from J, with 16 bases between. CDR3 DNA (partial): TGTGCCAGTACCGAAACAGGGTCGGGCACTGAA. Amino acid sequence: CASTETGSGTE. The entire CDR3 sequence reads CASTETGSGTEAFF.

On this clone: The CDR3 goes on 3 residues after the read ends, and that part is filled in from the germline J gene. V usage is TRBV23-1 and J usage is TRBJ1-2; tentative D call: TRBD1 (6 bases). TRBV23-1 is an ORF, with its function uncertain. This CDR3 spans 13 amino acids. The V and J ends lost 4 bases and 7 bases respectively, with 13 bases between them. The part of the CDR3 DNA that was read is TGCGCCAGCAGTCCCCTGGACAGCCTTGGC. It specifies CASSPLDSLG. The whole CDR3 is CASSPLDSLGYTF.

This clone has only a few counts. The missing CDR3 end, 3 residues past where the read stops, is filled in from the germline J gene. The chain is built from TRBV5-1 and TRBJ2-1; a weak D match, TRBD2 (7 bases). The germline V gene has CDR1 SGHRS and CDR2 YFSETQ. The CDR3 contains 13 residues. V dropped 3 bases and J dropped 7 bases, with 11 bases sitting between them. The CDR3 DNA, read in part, is TGCGCCAGCAGCTGGGGGGGGGCGAATGAG. Protein product: CASSWGGANE. The entire CDR3 is CASSWGGANEQFF.